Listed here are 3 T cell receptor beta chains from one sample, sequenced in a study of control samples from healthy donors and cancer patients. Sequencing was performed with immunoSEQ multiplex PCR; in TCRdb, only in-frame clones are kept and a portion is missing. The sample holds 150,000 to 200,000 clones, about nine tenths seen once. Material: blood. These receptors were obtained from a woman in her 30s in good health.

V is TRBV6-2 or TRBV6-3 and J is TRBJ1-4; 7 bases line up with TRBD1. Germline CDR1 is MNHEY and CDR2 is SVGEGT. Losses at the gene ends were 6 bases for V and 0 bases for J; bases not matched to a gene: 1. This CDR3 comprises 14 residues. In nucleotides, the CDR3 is TGTGCCAGCAGCGGGACAGCAACTAATGAAAAACTGTTTTTT. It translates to CASSGTATNEKLFF.

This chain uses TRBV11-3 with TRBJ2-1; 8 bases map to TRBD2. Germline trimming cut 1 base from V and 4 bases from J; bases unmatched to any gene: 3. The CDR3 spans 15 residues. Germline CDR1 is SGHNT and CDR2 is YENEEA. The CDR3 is CASSLAGTRYNEQFF. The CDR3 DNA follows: TGTGCCAGCAGCTTAGCCGGGACTAGATACAATGAGCAGTTCTTC.

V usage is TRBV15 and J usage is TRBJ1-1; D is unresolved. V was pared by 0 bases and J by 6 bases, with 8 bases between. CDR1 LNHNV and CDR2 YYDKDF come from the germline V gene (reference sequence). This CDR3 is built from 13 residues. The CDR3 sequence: CATSRDKEAEAFF. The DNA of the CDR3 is TGTGCCACCAGCAGAGACAAAGAGGCTGAAGCTTTCTTT. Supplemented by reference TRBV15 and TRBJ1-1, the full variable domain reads DAMVIQNPRYQVTQFGKPVTLSCSQTLNHNVMYWYQQKSSQAPKLLFHYYDKDFNNEADTPDNFQSRRPNTSFCFLDIRSPGLGDTAMYLCATSRDKEAEAFFGQGTRLTVV.